This TCR beta chain was documented in a study of long-term antiretroviral therapy in people with HIV. Study context: Sampling started about a decade before the 2015 immediate-ART recommendation.

The length of the CDR3 is 15 residues. A word on this clone: The antigen is not known.

Survey level was the resolution at which the v3.0 immunoSEQ assay ran. Per-sample TRB depth target: about 35,000-55,000 T-cell genomes. Profiling relied on immunoSEQ multiplex PCR, and the TCRdb table lists in-frame clones only, not all of them. Of tens of thousands of clones in the sample, around 93% were seen once. Study-level results: Post-ART diversity increased but stayed below transplant donor controls. HIV repertoire CDR3 lengths ranged less widely than those of controls.

This chain uses TRBV21-1 with TRBJ1-1; the D segment call TRBD1 is taken from the table without a DNA check. TRBV21-1 is shown as a pseudogene. The source was unsorted PBMCs, collected more than 7.1 years after starting antiretroviral therapy. The sequence was obtained from a man in his fifties or sixties with HIV. The CDR3 region is CASSKVQTGVTEAFF. The CDR3, as DNA: TGTGCCAGCAGCAAAGTCCAAACAGGGGTAACTGAAGCTTTCTTT.